This entry lists 6 T cell receptor beta chains sequenced from one sample in a study of blood T cells in healthy people across ages. Primed by a sample-barcoded 5' primer and a J-beta primer mix, a second PCR proceeded for 7 to 11 cycles. TCRdb ran MiXCR on the 5' RACE reads and lists one entry per CDR3 protein. The sample lists 900,000 to 950,000 distinct CDR3 sequences, under 35% occurring once. The sample also formed part of further work on T cells of mothers and their children.

Sequencing input: blood. These receptors were taken from a woman aged 40 to 50 in good health.

This chain links TRBV5-1 with TRBJ1-1; D is undetermined. V was trimmed by 0 bases and J by 5 bases, leaving 14 bases between them. Looked up from germline, CDR1 is SGHRS and CDR2 is YFSETQ. The CDR3 covers 15 residues. The CDR3 is CASSLGSGMGTEAFF. CDR3 sequence (DNA): TGCGCCAGCAGCTTGGGATCCGGGATGGGAACTGAAGCTTTCTTT.

This clonotype was seen more than once but under ten times. CDR3 loop: CASSLGEGLAASYEQYF. The CDR3 region has the DNA TGTGCCAGCAGCTTAGGAGAAGGACTAGCGGCCTCCTACGAGCAGTACTTC. The rearrangement uses TRBV7-2 and TRBJ2-7, with 10 nucleotides matching TRBD2. This CDR3 has 17 amino acids. Germline V lookup: CDR1 SGHTA, CDR2 FQGNSA. J gave up 0 bases and V 1 base, and 6 bases lay outside the gene matches. Full variable domain (remainder filled in from reference TRBV7-2 and TRBJ2-7): GAGVSQSPSNKVTEKGKDVELRCDPISGHTALYWYRQSLGQGLEFLIYFQGNSAPDKSGLPSDRFSAERTGGSVSTLTIQRTQQEDSAVYLCASSLGEGLAASYEQYFGPGTRLTVT.

In regard to this clonotype: At one end, the junction sequence differs from germline, possibly due to a read error. The chain joins TRBV7-9 to TRBJ2-7; the D gene is possibly TRBD1 (6 bases). Germline-derived CDR1 and CDR2 are SEHNR and FQNEAQ (reference sequence). The CDR3 loop spans 12 amino acids. This CDR3 is CAGSRSGVDRYF. The DNA for the CDR3 is TGTGCCGGCAGCCGTTCAGGGGTGGATAGGTACTTC. Based on the CDR3 plus reference TRBV7-9 and TRBJ2-7, the full variable domain is DTGVSQNPRHKITKRGQNVTFRCDPISEHNRLYWYRQTLGQGPEFLTYFQNEAQLEKSRLLSDRFSAERPKGSFSTLEIQRTEQGDSAMYLCAGSRSGVDRYFGPGTRLTVT.

At least ten counts were recorded for this clonotype. This chain joins TRBV14 and TRBJ2-7; TRBD1 is a possible D gene (6 bases). The CDR3 sequence is 14 residues long. Deletions cut 5 bases from V and 3 bases from J, with 14 bases between. Germline V gene lookup returns CDR1 SGHDN and CDR2 FVKESK. The CDR3 spells CASSRQDGVYEQYF. DNA of the CDR3: TGTGCCAGCAGCAGACAGGACGGGGTCTACGAGCAGTACTTC.

The chain links TRBV13 to TRBJ1-2; D might be TRBD1 (5 bases). V was trimmed by 3 bases and J by 10 bases, leaving 12 bases between them. The CDR3 spans 12 residues. CDR1 is PRHDT, CDR2 FYEKMQ, per germline (reference sequence). CDR3 bases: TGTGCCAGCAGCTTTAGCCAGGGACTCTACACCTTC. Its translation is CASSFSQGLYTF.

This clonotype was found a few times. The chain combines TRBV2 with TRBJ2-5; D remains ambiguous. V was cut by 2 bases and J by 0 bases, with 19 bases left in between. Germline CDR1 and CDR2: SNHLY and FYNNEI. The CDR3 contains 18 residues. The CDR3 loop is CASSEPTPTFRHQETQYF. CDR3 DNA: TGTGCCAGCAGTGAACCCACCCCAACCTTCCGTCACCAAGAGACCCAGTACTTC. The complete variable domain, with remaining parts taken from reference TRBV2 and TRBJ2-5, reads EPEVTQTPSHQVTQMGQEVILRCVPISNHLYFYWYRQILGQKVEFLVSFYNNEISEKSEIFDDQFSVERPDGSNFTLKIRSTKLEDSAMYFCASSEPTPTFRHQETQYFGPGTRLLVL.